The 14 T cell receptor beta chains below were found in one sample sequenced in a study of OX40 agonist ivuxolimab in advanced cancers. The repertoire was sequenced with immunoSEQ multiplex PCR; TCRdb's copy has only in-frame clones and lacks some. The data contain around 66,000 clones, 75% to 90% of them singletons. Here the sequenced sample was CD4+ or CD8+ T cells sorted from blood, taken in a trial of the OX40 agonist ivuxolimab. The receptors were sampled from an adult with an advanced solid tumor such as melanoma, head and neck, liver or kidney cancer.

The V gene is TRBV28, the J gene TRBJ2-1, with D perhaps matching TRBD2 (6 bases). This CDR3 is 14 amino acids long. CDR1 is MDHEN and CDR2 is SYDVKM in the germline V gene. Trimming cost V 2 bases and J 16 bases, with 21 bases left between them. The CDR3 spells CASSLGGPGTPLFF. CDR3 nucleotides: TGTGCCAGCAGTTTAGGGGGTCCCGGGACTCCCCTATTCTTC.

This chain connects TRBV4-1 to TRBJ2-2, with 8 bases lining up with TRBD2. Trimming removed 1 base from V and 5 bases from J; junction bases left unmatched: 3. Per the germline V gene, CDR1 is MGHRA and CDR2 is YSYEKL. The CDR3 runs 15 residues. Here the CDR3 reads CASSQGGGRTGELFF. The CDR3 region has the DNA TGCGCCAGCAGCCAAGGGGGCGGGAGGACCGGGGAGCTGTTTTTT.

As DNA, the CDR3 is TGTGCCAGCAGCTCATCAGGGGGCTTGAATCAGCCCCAGCATTTT. Protein: CASSSSGGLNQPQHF. This chain joins TRBV5-6 and TRBJ1-5, with TRBD1 identical over 8 bases. The CDR3 length is 15 residues. In germline, CDR1 is SGHDT, CDR2 YYEEEE. V lost 3 bases to trimming and J lost 4 bases; unmatched junction nucleotides: 6.

The chain has TRBV7-9 and TRBJ2-3; D is ambiguous. The germline gives CDR1 SEHNR, CDR2 FQNEAQ (reference sequence). V lost 1 base and J lost 0, with 8 bases in between. CDR3 length equals 15 residues. For the CDR3, the DNA is TGTGCCAGCAGCTTAGGTCTACCTAGCACAGATACGCAGTATTTT. This gives the protein CASSLGLPSTDTQYF. The entire variable domain, with the rest obtained from reference TRBV7-9 and TRBJ2-3, is as follows: DTGVSQNPRHKITKRGQNVTFRCDPISEHNRLYWYRQTLGQGPEFLTYFQNEAQLEKSRLLSDRFSAERPKGSFSTLEIQRTEQGDSAMYLCASSLGLPSTDTQYFGPGTRLTVL.

The chain combines TRBV6-1 with TRBJ2-5; D gene uncertain. Trimming pared 8 bases from V and 5 bases from J, leaving 15 bases between. CDR1 is MNHNS and CDR2 is SASEGT in the germline V gene. This CDR3 contains 13 residues. This CDR3 reads CASGTVPVETQYF. CDR3 in DNA: TGTGCCAGCGGAACAGTTCCAGTGGAGACCCAGTACTTC.

This rearrangement joins TRBV28 to TRBJ1-2, with 7 bases lining up with TRBD1. Germline V gives CDR1 MDHEN, CDR2 SYDVKM. This CDR3 is 16 amino acids long. With V trimmed by 5 bases and J by 7 bases, 16 bases remained unmatched. The CDR3 region has the DNA TGTGCCAGCAGTATAAGAGGGGGCAAGGAGGTTGGTGGCTACACCTTC. This gives the protein CASSIRGGKEVGGYTF.

The chain links TRBV6-1 to TRBJ2-3; D is possibly TRBD1 (6 bases). Germline loops: CDR1 MNHNS, CDR2 SASEGT. The CDR3 extends over 13 amino acids. The V and J ends lost 6 bases and 0 bases respectively, with 7 bases between them. This CDR3 reads CASRDRSTDTQYF. The DNA for the CDR3 is TGTGCCAGCAGGGACAGAAGCACAGATACGCAGTATTTT.

As regards this clone: This sample also contains other DNA sequences that code for the same CDR3. The V gene is TRBV9, the J gene TRBJ2-1, with unresolved D. The germline CDR1 and CDR2 sequences are SGDLS and YYNGEE. Trimming removed 0 bases from V and 1 base from J, with 2 bases in between. The CDR3 runs 13 residues. The chain's CDR3 is CASSVGSYNEQFF. The CDR3 nucleotides are TGTGCCAGCAGCGTAGGATCCTACAATGAGCAGTTCTTC.

The chain joins TRBV7-9 to TRBJ2-5, with 10 bases matching TRBD1. The CDR3 spans 17 residues. The J segment lost 5 bases and the V segment lost 3 bases, leaving 12 bases of the junction unmatched. Germline CDR1 is SEHNR and CDR2 is FQNEAQ (reference sequence). The CDR3 reads CASSFGQGDMGKETQYF. The CDR3 region has the DNA TGTGCCAGCAGCTTCGGACAGGGGGATATGGGGAAGGAGACCCAGTACTTC.

This clone came up once. The chain couples TRBV6-5 to TRBJ1-6; D possibly corresponds to TRBD1 (6 bases). Germline-derived CDR1 and CDR2 are MNHEY and SVGAGI. The CDR3 consists of 15 residues. V was trimmed by 5 bases and J by 10 bases, leaving 18 bases between them. This CDR3 reads CASSPGTLGRSPLHF. The CDR3 DNA reads as TGTGCCAGCAGTCCGGGGACATTGGGTCGCTCACCCCTCCACTTT.

The V gene is TRBV19, the J gene TRBJ1-3; D is perhaps TRBD1 (6 bases). V gave up 6 bases and J gave up 0 bases, with 9 bases separating them. Germline V gives CDR1 LNHDA, CDR2 SQIVND (reference sequence). This CDR3 is built from 14 residues. The DNA of the CDR3 is TGTGCCAGTAGCGGACAGAACTCTGGAAACACCATATATTTT. It yields the protein CASSGQNSGNTIYF.

The chain uses TRBV29-1 and TRBJ2-1; 8 positions match TRBD1. CDR3 length: 14 amino acids. The germline V gene has CDR1 SQVTM and CDR2 ANQGSEA. V was clipped by 3 bases and J by 4 bases; unmatched bases: 5. CDR3 in amino acids: CSVDVGQGYNEQFF. Written as DNA, the CDR3 is TGCAGCGTTGATGTAGGACAGGGTTACAATGAGCAGTTCTTC.

The chain has TRBV21-1 and TRBJ1-4. TRBV21-1 is annotated as a pseudogene. The CDR3 loop spans 14 amino acids. The CDR3 loop is CASSIQGPNEKLFF. The CDR3 DNA reads as TGTGCCAGCAGCATCCAGGGACCTAATGAAAAACTGTTTTTT.

The chain joins TRBV7-9 to TRBJ2-1, with no clear D. V lost 5 bases and J 3 bases, leaving 2 bases between the germline ends. CDR3 length: 11 amino acids. CDR1 and CDR2 (germline): SEHNR, FQNEAQ (reference sequence). This CDR3 reads CASSVYNEQFF. The CDR3 DNA sequence: TGTGCCAGCAGCGTCTACAATGAGCAGTTCTTC.